This TCR beta chain stems from a study of a mutant IDH1 vaccine in newly diagnosed glioma. Study background: Most had both radiotherapy and temozolomide beforehand; others had only one.

Documented time point: baseline, week 1 (first vaccination visit). As to treatment: pre-vaccination baseline after standard-of-care therapy. Those who donated had recent WHO grade 3 or 4 IDH1-mutant, ATRX-lost astrocytomas. This clone was seen a single time. V was clipped by 4 bases and J by 4 bases, with 10 bases between them. CDR3 length equals 13 residues. The germline CDR1 and CDR2 sequences are LNHDA and SQIVND (reference sequence). Assay: immunoSEQ multiplex PCR; the TCRdb copy retains only in-frame clones and omits some. Seen here are approximately 88,000 clones, around four fifths observed once, and the top ten hold roughly 7%.

The material sequenced was PBMCs, taken from a glioma patient treated with radiotherapy, temozolomide or both. This TCR came from a man aged 40-55 years with glioma. The chain links TRBV19 to TRBJ1-2; D is unresolved. The CDR3 sequence is CASSRRGSYGYTF. The CDR3 nucleotides read TGTGCCAGTAGTAGACGGGGAAGCTATGGCTACACCTTC.